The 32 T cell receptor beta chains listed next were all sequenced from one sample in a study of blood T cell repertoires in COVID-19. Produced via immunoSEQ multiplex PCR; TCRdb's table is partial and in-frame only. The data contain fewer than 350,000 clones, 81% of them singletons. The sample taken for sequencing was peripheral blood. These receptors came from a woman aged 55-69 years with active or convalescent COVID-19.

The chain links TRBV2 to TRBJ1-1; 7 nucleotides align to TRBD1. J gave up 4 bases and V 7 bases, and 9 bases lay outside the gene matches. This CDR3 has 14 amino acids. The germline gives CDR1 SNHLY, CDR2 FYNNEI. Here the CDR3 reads CASTSTGRGTEAFF. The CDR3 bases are TGTGCCAGCACCTCGACAGGGAGAGGCACTGAAGCTTTCTTT.

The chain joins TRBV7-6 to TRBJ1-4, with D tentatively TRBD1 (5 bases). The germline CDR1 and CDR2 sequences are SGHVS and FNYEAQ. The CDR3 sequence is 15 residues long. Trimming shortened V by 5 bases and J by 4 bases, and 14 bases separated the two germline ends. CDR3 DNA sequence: TGTGCCAGCAGCCCAGGGATCCAACTTAATGAAAAACTGTTTTTT. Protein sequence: CASSPGIQLNEKLFF.

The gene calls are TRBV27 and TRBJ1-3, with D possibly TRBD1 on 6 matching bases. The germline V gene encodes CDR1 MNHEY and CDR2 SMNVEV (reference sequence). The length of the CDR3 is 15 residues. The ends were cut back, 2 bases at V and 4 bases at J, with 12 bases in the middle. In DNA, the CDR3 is TGTGCCAGCAGTTTACAGGGGCAATACGGAAACACCATATATTTT. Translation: CASSLQGQYGNTIYF.

Here the CDR3 reads CASSQDWGVNTEAFF. CDR3 DNA: TGCGCCAGCAGCCAAGATTGGGGGGTTAACACTGAAGCTTTCTTT. The chain is built from TRBV4-1 and TRBJ1-1, with a possible D match to TRBD1 (5 bases). Trimming took off 0 bases at V and 2 bases at J, with 10 bases between the two ends. Per the germline V gene, CDR1 is MGHRA and CDR2 is YSYEKL. This CDR3 region has 15 residues.

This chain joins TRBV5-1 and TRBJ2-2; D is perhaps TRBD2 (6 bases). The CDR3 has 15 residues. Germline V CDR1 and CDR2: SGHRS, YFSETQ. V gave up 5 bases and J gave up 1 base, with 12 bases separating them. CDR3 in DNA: TGCGCCAGCAGTTCAGGAGGGGAGAACACCGGGGAGCTGTTTTTT. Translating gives CASSSGGENTGELFF.

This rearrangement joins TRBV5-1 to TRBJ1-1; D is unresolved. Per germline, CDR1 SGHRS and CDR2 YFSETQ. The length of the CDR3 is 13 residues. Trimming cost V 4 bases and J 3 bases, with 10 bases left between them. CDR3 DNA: TGCGCCAGCAGCCCTTCCCCCGACACTGAAGCTTTCTTT. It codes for CASSPSPDTEAFF.

The CDR3 bases are TGTGCCAGCAGCTTGGGGGGACTAGCGGGGAGCTCCTACGAGCAGTACTTC. Encoded protein: CASSLGGLAGSSYEQYF. The chain carries TRBV5-4 and TRBJ2-7; 13 bases map to TRBD2. The CDR3 loop spans 17 amino acids. V lost 0 bases, J lost 0 bases, and 3 bases stayed unmatched. Germline V lookup: CDR1 SGHNT, CDR2 YYREEE (reference sequence).

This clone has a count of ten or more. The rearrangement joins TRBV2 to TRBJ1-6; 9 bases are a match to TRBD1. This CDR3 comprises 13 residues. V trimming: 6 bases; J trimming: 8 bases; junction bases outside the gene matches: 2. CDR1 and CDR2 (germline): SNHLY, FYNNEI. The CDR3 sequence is CASSWDRDSPLHF. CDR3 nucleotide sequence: TGTGCCAGCAGCTGGGACAGGGATTCACCCCTCCACTTT.

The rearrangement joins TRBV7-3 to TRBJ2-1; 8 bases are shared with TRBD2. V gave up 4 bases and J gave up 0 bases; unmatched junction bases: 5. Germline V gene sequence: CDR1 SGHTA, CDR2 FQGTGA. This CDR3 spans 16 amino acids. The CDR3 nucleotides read TGTGCCAGCAGCTCCCCGGGGACTAGCTCCTACAATGAGCAGTTCTTC. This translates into CASSSPGTSSYNEQFF.

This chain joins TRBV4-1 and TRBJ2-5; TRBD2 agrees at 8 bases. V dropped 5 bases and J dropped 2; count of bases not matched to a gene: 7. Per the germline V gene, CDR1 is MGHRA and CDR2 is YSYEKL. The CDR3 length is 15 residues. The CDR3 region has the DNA TGCGCCAGCAGCACTCCCGGGGGGGCACAAGAGACCCAGTACTTC. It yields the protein CASSTPGGAQETQYF.

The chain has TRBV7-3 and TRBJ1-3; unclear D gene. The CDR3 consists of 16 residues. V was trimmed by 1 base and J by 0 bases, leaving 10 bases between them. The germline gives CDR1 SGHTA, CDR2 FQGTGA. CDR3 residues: CASSLNPVRSGNTIYF. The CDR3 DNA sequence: TGTGCCAGCAGCTTAAATCCGGTTCGCTCTGGAAACACCATATATTTT.

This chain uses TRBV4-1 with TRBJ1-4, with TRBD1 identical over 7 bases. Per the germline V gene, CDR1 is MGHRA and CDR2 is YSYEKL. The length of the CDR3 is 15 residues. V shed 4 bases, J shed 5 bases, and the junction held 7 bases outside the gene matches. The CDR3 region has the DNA TGCGCCAGCAGCCCACTTGGAGGGGGCAATGAAAAACTGTTTTTT. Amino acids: CASSPLGGGNEKLFF.

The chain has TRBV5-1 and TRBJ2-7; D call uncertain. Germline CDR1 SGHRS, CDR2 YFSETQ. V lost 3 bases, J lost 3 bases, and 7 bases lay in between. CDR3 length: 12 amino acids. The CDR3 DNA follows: TGCGCCAGCAGCTCTACGTACTACGAGCAGTACTTC. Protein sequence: CASSSTYYEQYF.

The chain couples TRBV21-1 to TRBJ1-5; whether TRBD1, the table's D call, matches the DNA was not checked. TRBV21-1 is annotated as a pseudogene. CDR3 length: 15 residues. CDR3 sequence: CASSNFSGGDQPQHF. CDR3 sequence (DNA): TGTGCCAGCAGCAACTTTTCAGGGGGCGACCAGCCCCAGCATTTT.

The CDR3 reads CASSGITGNSPLHF. CDR3 nucleotides: TGTGCCAGCAGTGGAATAACAGGGAATTCACCCCTCCACTTT. The J gene is TRBJ1-6, the V gene TRBV27; possible D gene TRBD1, 6 bases. Trimming stripped 5 bases from V and 7 bases from J, with 12 bases between. Germline loops: CDR1 MNHEY, CDR2 SMNVEV (reference sequence). The CDR3 length is 14 residues.

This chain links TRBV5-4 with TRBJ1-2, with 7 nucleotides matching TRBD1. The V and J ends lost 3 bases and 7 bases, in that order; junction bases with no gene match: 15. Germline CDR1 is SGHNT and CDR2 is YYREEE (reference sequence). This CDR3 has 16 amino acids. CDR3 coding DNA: TGTGCCAGCAGCTCGTCACAGAGCAGGGGGTCGGGTGGCTACACCTTC. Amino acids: CASSSSQSRGSGGYTF.

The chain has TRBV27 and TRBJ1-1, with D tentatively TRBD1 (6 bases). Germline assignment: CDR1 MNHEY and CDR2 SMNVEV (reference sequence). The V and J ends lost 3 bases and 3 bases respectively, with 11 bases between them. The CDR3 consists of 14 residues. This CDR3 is CASSFSGEYTEAFF. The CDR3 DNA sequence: TGTGCCAGCAGTTTTTCAGGGGAATACACTGAAGCTTTCTTT.

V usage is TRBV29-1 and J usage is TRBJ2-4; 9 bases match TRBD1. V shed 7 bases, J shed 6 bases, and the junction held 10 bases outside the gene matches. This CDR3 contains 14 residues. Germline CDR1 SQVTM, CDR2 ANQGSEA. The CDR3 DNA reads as TGCAGCGGGCAAAGTGGACAGGGGATAAACATTCAGTACTTC. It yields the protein CSGQSGQGINIQYF.

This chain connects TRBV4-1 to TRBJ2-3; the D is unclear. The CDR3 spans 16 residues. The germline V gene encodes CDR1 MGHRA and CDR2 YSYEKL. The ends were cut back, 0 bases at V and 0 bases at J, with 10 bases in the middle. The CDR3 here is CASSQEASLSTDTQYF. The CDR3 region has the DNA TGCGCCAGCAGCCAAGAAGCCTCGCTCAGCACAGATACGCAGTATTTT.

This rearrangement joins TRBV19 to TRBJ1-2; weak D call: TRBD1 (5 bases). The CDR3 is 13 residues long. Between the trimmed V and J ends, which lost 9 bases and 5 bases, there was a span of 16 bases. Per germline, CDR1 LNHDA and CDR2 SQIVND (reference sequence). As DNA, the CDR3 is TGTGCCAGCACTCGGGACTTAGGATATGGCTACACCTTC. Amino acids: CASTRDLGYGYTF.

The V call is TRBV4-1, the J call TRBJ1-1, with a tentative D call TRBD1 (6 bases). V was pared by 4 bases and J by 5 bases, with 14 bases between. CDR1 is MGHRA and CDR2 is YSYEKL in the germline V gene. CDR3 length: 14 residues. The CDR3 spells CASSPYRDLTEAFF. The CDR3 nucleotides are TGCGCCAGCAGCCCCTACAGGGATCTGACTGAAGCTTTCTTT.

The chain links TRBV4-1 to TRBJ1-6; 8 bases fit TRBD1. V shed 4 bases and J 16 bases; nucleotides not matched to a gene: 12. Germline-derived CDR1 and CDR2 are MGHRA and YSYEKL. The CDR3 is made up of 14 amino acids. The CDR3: CASSPLDRVLLLHF. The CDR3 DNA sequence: TGCGCCAGCAGCCCATTGGACAGGGTTCTCCTGCTCCACTTT.

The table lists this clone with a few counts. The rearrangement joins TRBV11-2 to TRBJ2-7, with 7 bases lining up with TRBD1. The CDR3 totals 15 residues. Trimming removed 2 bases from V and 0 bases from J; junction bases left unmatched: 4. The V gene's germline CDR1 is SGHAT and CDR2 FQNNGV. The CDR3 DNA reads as TGTGCCAGCAGCTTAAACCGGGACAGCTCCTACGAGCAGTACTTC. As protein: CASSLNRDSSYEQYF.

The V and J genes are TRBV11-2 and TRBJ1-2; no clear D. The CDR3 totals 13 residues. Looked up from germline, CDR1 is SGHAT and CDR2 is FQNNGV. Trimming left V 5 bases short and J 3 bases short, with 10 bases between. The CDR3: CASSLGGHYGYTF. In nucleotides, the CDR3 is TGTGCCAGCAGCCTAGGTGGGCACTATGGCTACACCTTC.

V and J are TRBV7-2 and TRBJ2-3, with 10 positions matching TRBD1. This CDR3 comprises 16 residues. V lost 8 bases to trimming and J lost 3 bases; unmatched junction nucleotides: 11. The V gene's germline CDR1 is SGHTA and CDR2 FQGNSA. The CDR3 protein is CASAGQGWRLTDTQYF. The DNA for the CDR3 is TGTGCCAGCGCGGGACAGGGGTGGAGATTAACAGATACGCAGTATTTT.

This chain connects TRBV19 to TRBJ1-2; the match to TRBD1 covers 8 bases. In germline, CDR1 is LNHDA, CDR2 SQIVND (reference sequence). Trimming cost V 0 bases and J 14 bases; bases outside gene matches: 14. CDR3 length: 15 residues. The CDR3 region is CASSIEAGGASGCTF. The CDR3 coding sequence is TGTGCCAGTAGTATAGAGGCAGGGGGCGCGTCGGGGTGTACCTTC.

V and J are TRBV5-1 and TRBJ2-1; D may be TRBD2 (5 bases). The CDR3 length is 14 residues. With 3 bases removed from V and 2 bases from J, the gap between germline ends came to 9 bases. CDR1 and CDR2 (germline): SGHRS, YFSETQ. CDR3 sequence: CASSSRLTYNEQFF. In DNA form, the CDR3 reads TGCGCCAGCAGCTCCCGACTAACCTACAATGAGCAGTTCTTC.

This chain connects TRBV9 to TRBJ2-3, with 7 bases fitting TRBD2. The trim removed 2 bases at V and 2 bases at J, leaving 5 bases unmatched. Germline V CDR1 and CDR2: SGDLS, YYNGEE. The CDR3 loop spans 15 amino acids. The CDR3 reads CASSVWEGSTDTQYF. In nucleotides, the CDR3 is TGTGCCAGCAGCGTCTGGGAGGGCTCCACAGATACGCAGTATTTT. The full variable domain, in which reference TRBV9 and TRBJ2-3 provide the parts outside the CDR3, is DSGVTQTPKHLITATGQRVTLRCSPRSGDLSVYWYQQSLDQGLQFLIQYYNGEERAKGNILERFSAQQFPDLHSELNLSSLELGDSALYFCASSVWEGSTDTQYFGPGTRLTVL.

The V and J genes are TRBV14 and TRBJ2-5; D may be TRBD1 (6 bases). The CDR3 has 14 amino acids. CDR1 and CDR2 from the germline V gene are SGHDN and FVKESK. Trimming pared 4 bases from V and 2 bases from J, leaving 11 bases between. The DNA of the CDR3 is TGTGCCAGCAGCCGGGGGCCCCCTCAAGAGACCCAGTACTTC. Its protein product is CASSRGPPQETQYF.

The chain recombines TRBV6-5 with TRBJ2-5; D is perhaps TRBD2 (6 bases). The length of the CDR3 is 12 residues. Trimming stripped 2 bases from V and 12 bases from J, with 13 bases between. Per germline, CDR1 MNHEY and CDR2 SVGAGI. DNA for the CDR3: TGTGCCAGCAGTTACCCGGGAGCGCCGGAGTACTTC. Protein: CASSYPGAPEYF.

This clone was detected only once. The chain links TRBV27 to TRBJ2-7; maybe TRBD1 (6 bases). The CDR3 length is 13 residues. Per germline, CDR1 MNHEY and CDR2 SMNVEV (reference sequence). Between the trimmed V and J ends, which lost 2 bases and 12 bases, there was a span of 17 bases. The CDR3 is CASSLSRGWKLYF. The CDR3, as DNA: TGTGCCAGCAGTTTAAGTAGGGGGTGGAAATTGTACTTC.

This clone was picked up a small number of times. In DNA form, the CDR3 reads TGTGCCAGCAGCTCCCCCTCCGGCAGGTGGGACAATGAGCAGTTCTTC. Translation gives CASSSPSGRWDNEQFF. This chain connects TRBV11-2 to TRBJ2-1; D ambiguous. Trimming cost V 4 bases and J 5 bases, with 18 bases left between them. The CDR3 loop spans 16 amino acids. Germline CDR1 and CDR2: SGHAT and FQNNGV.